The 30 T cell receptor beta chains below were found in one sample sequenced in a study of blood T cells in healthy people across ages. A sample-barcoded 5' primer and a J-beta primer mix were used in a second PCR of roughly 7 to 11 cycles. One entry per CDR3 protein, called by TCRdb with MiXCR from the 5' RACE reads. Of about 700,000 distinct CDR3 sequences in the sample, about 32% were seen once. The sequenced sample consisted of blood. These receptors all come from a woman aged 80 or over in good health.

The rearrangement joins TRBV20-1 to TRBJ2-7, with 7 bases aligning to TRBD2. CDR1 is DFQATT and CDR2 is SNEGSKA in the germline V gene (reference sequence). The CDR3 runs to 14 residues. Germline trimming cut 0 bases from V and 3 bases from J; bases unmatched to any gene: 5. This chain's CDR3 is CSARDGGSGYEQYF. In DNA, the CDR3 is TGCAGTGCTAGAGATGGCGGGAGCGGCTACGAGCAGTACTTC.

Only a few counts were recorded for this clonotype. The chain combines TRBV4-1 with TRBJ1-5; D may be TRBD1 (5 bases). From germline, CDR1 is MGHRA and CDR2 YSYEKL. The CDR3 extends over 11 amino acids. The CDR3 DNA is TGCGCTGTGGGGGGGACTCAGCCCCAGCATTTT. Its protein product is CAVGGTQPQHF.

This clonotype was recorded a few times. A much larger clone differs by one base, so this may be a read error. The chain is built from TRBV6-5 and TRBJ2-4; TRBD2 agrees at 7 bases. Losses at the gene ends were 4 bases for V and 13 bases for J; bases not matched to a gene: 19. Germline V CDR1 and CDR2: MNHEY, SVGAGI. This CDR3 comprises 16 residues. CDR3 in DNA: TGTGCCAGCAGTTTAGCGCCAGCGGGATCTTGTACGGAGCAGTACTTC. Encoded protein: CASSLAPAGSCTEQYF.

The gene calls are TRBV20-1 and TRBJ1-2, with TRBD1 matching 7 bases. This CDR3 is built from 13 residues. V shed 4 bases and J 8 bases; nucleotides not matched to a gene: 10. The germline gives CDR1 DFQATT, CDR2 SNEGSKA (reference sequence). The CDR3 here is CSAIWSDRTGYTF. CDR3 in DNA: TGCAGTGCTATTTGGTCGGACAGGACGGGCTACACCTTC.

The gene calls are TRBV20-1 and TRBJ1-1, with 8 bases that match TRBD1. The CDR3 has 14 residues. Germline assignment: CDR1 DFQATT and CDR2 SNEGSKA (reference sequence). V was clipped by 2 bases and J by 3 bases; unmatched bases: 5. The CDR3 here is CSARWGTGYTEAFF. For the CDR3, the DNA is TGCAGTGCTAGATGGGGGACAGGCTACACTGAAGCTTTCTTT.

This clonotype came up many times. This chain uses TRBV5-6 with TRBJ1-2; D remains unclear. Trimming took off 4 bases at V and 1 base at J, with 8 bases between the two ends. CDR1 and CDR2 (germline): SGHDT, YYEEEE. CDR3 length: 13 amino acids. CDR3 sequence: CASSPENNYGYTF. The CDR3 DNA follows: TGTGCCAGCAGCCCAGAAAATAACTATGGCTACACCTTC.

The sample holds a few counts of this clonotype. This rearrangement joins TRBV15 to TRBJ1-5; 7 bases match TRBD1. Germline trimming cut 0 bases from V and 0 bases from J; bases unmatched to any gene: 14. Germline loops: CDR1 LNHNV, CDR2 YYDKDF (reference sequence). The CDR3 extends over 20 amino acids. The CDR3 protein is CATSRDIVGQKKYSNQPQHF. The CDR3 DNA follows: TGTGCCACCAGCAGAGATATCGTGGGACAGAAAAAGTATAGCAATCAGCCCCAGCATTTT.

This clonotype has a count of ten or more. The rearrangement uses TRBV20-1 and TRBJ1-5, with 9 positions matching TRBD1. Germline V CDR1 and CDR2: DFQATT, SNEGSKA (reference sequence). This CDR3 comprises 14 residues. The V segment lost 1 base and the J segment 5 bases; nucleotides outside the gene matches: 3. The CDR3 region has the DNA TGCAGTGCTAGAGGGGACAGGGACCATCAGCCCCAGCATTTT. Protein product: CSARGDRDHQPQHF.

In its sample, this clonotype was seen many times. This rearrangement joins TRBV5-1 to TRBJ1-2; 9 bases map to TRBD1. The CDR3 is 17 residues long. Per the germline V gene, CDR1 is SGHRS and CDR2 is YFSETQ. J was trimmed by 6 bases and V by 5 bases; bases with no gene match: 17. CDR3: CASRRSGTGRVTDGYTF. The DNA of the CDR3 is TGCGCCAGCAGACGCTCCGGGACAGGGCGCGTAACGGATGGCTACACCTTC.

The V and J genes are TRBV30 and TRBJ1-3; D unclear. Trimming pared 2 bases from V and 4 bases from J, leaving 9 bases between. This CDR3 region has 13 residues. Per germline, CDR1 GTSNPN and CDR2 SVGIG (reference sequence). CDR3 residues: CAWSPGSGNTIYF. In DNA, the CDR3 is TGTGCCTGGAGTCCGGGGTCAGGAAACACCATATATTTT. Full variable domain (missing parts from reference TRBV30 and TRBJ1-3): SQTIHQWPATLVQPVGSPLSLECTVEGTSNPNLYWYRQAAGRGLQLLFYSVGIGQISSEVPQNLSASRPQDRQFILSSKKLLLSDSGFYLCAWSPGSGNTIYFGEGSWLTVV.

This clonotype was recorded once. The V call is TRBV4-2, the J call TRBJ1-2; D is possibly TRBD1 (6 bases). This CDR3 contains 15 residues. V was clipped by 0 bases and J by 4 bases, with 12 bases between them. Germline CDR1 and CDR2: LGHNA and YNFKEQ. The DNA for the CDR3 is TGTGCCAGCAGCCAAGACGGGGGGCATGGCTATGGCTACACCTTC. Protein: CASSQDGGHGYGYTF.

The rearrangement links TRBV13 to TRBJ2-5, with D unresolved. The J call may not be correct, given that the DNA end is closer to TRBJ2-7. The CDR3 covers 13 residues. CDR1 is PRHDT, CDR2 FYEKMQ, per germline (reference sequence). The CDR3 loop reads CASSLVSRYEQYF. The DNA for the CDR3 is TGTGCCAGCAGCTTGGTTAGCCGATACGAGCAGTACTTC.

As regards this clonotype: A much larger clone sits a single nucleotide away, making a read error possible. This rearrangement joins TRBV20-1 to TRBJ1-5; D possibly corresponds to TRBD1 (5 bases). Germline V gene lookup returns CDR1 DFQATT and CDR2 SNEGSKA (reference sequence). The CDR3 runs to 15 residues. With 1 base removed from V and 3 bases from J, the gap between germline ends came to 13 bases. In DNA form, the CDR3 reads TGCAGTGCTAGAGTATTGGGGCCGGTCAATCAGCCCCAGCATTTT. It specifies CSARVLGPVNQPQHF.

In this sample, this clonotype turned up a few times. The V call is TRBV5-1, the J call TRBJ2-2; a weak D match, TRBD2 (6 bases). CDR3 length: 14 residues. CDR1 SGHRS and CDR2 YFSETQ come from the germline V gene. V lost 6 bases, J lost 2 bases, and 11 bases lay in between. This CDR3 reads CASTTGTNTGELFF. The CDR3 DNA reads as TGCGCCAGCACCACCGGGACTAACACCGGGGAGCTGTTTTTT.

This clonotype came up a few times. The V and J genes are TRBV4-2 and TRBJ2-2, with a tentative D call TRBD1 (6 bases). CDR3 length equals 14 residues. Germline CDR1 LGHNA, CDR2 YNFKEQ. V shed 0 bases and J shed 7 bases, with 9 bases lying between them. CDR3 in amino acids: CASSQETGYGELFF. Written as DNA, the CDR3 is TGTGCCAGCAGCCAAGAGACAGGCTACGGGGAGCTGTTTTTT.

This clonotype was recorded at least ten times. This chain connects TRBV10-2 to TRBJ2-1; TRBD2 matches at 13 bases. Germline lookup yields CDR1 WSHSY and CDR2 SAAADI. The V and J ends lost 6 bases and 7 bases, in that order; junction bases with no gene match: 6. The CDR3 spans 15 residues. This CDR3 reads CASRTSGGRGNEQFF. The CDR3 DNA sequence: TGCGCCAGCAGGACTAGCGGGGGGCGGGGGAATGAGCAGTTCTTC.

This chain joins TRBV6-2 or TRBV6-3 and TRBJ2-1; weak D call: TRBD1 (6 bases). The J call is in doubt because the DNA end fits TRBJ2-7 better. Germline loops: CDR1 MNHEY, CDR2 SVGEGT. The CDR3 loop spans 15 amino acids. This chain's CDR3 is CASSPNRVVFNEQYF. CDR3 coding DNA: TGTGCCAGCAGTCCCAACAGGGTAGTTTTCAATGAGCAGTACTTC.

The chain recombines TRBV25-1 with TRBJ1-1, with D perhaps matching TRBD1 (5 bases). The V gene lost 7 bases and the J gene lost 4 bases, with 31 bases spanning the gap. CDR1 and CDR2 from the germline V gene are MGHDK and SYGVNS. The CDR3 is 19 residues long. The CDR3 region has the DNA TGTGCCAGCACTTCACGGGGGGGTCCAAACCCCCGGATCGTCACTGAAGCTTTCTTT. The encoded protein is CASTSRGGPNPRIVTEAFF.

For this clonotype: This may be a read error, as it is one base from a much larger clone. The rearrangement links TRBV7-8 to TRBJ2-5; 10 nucleotides align to TRBD2. After removal of 5 bases from V and 11 bases from J, the junction contained 17 bases not matched to a gene. This CDR3 spans 16 amino acids. The germline V gene has CDR1 SGHVS and CDR2 FQNEAQ. This CDR3 reads CASSPMERGGRNEQYF. CDR3 nucleotide sequence: TGTGCCAGCAGCCCTATGGAGCGGGGGGGTAGAAATGAGCAGTACTTC.

This clonotype was observed a handful of times. The rearrangement links TRBV5-1 to TRBJ2-7; D not resolved. There are 14 residues in the CDR3. V lost 1 base to trimming and J lost 7 bases, with 15 bases between them. The germline V gene has CDR1 SGHRS and CDR2 YFSETQ. The DNA for the CDR3 is TGCGCCAGCAGCTTGCCTGGCTCCTACAATGAGCAGTACTTC. As protein: CASSLPGSYNEQYF.

At least ten counts were recorded for this clonotype. The rearrangement joins TRBV5-5 to TRBJ1-1, with a tentative D call TRBD1 (5 bases). The CDR3 has 15 residues. Trimming stripped 3 bases from V and 0 bases from J, with 12 bases between. Germline CDR1 reads SGHKS; CDR2 reads YYEKEE (reference sequence). As DNA, the CDR3 is TGTGCCAGCAGCTCGCAAGGGGTGGTGAACACTGAAGCTTTCTTT. It yields the protein CASSSQGVVNTEAFF.

This clonotype has only a few counts. V usage is TRBV6-2 or TRBV6-3 and J usage is TRBJ2-7; perhaps D is TRBD1 or TRBD2 (6 bases each). Looked up from germline, CDR1 is MNHEY and CDR2 is SVGEGT. The CDR3 extends over 14 amino acids. Trimming took off 7 bases at V and 2 bases at J, with 15 bases between the two ends. In DNA form, the CDR3 reads TGTGCCAGCACCCGAGGGGGGTTACCCTACGAGCAGTACTTC. Its translation is CASTRGGLPYEQYF.

This sequence joins TRBV7-9 and TRBJ2-7; TRBD2 might be the D (5 bases). V was shortened by 5 bases and J by 2 bases, with 13 bases between the two germline ends. The CDR3 has 14 amino acids. Per germline, CDR1 SEHNR and CDR2 FQNEAQ (reference sequence). The CDR3 sequence: CASSPRRQTYEQYF. CDR3 sequence (DNA): TGTGCCAGCAGCCCTCGGAGGCAAACCTACGAGCAGTACTTC.

V is TRBV6-1 and J is TRBJ2-7; 14 nucleotides match TRBD2. V lost 6 bases and J lost 4; bases outside the gene matches: 5. The CDR3 is 15 amino acids. From germline, CDR1 is MNHNS and CDR2 SASEGT. CDR3 amino acids: CASRDGTSGSYEQYF. The CDR3 bases are TGTGCCAGCAGGGACGGGACTAGCGGGAGTTACGAGCAGTACTTC.

This clonotype has only a few counts. This clone may be a read error of a much larger clone one base away. V gene TRBV27 combines with J gene TRBJ1-2; maybe TRBD1 (5 bases). This CDR3 spans 15 amino acids. Germline V CDR1 and CDR2: MNHEY, SMNVEV (reference sequence). Deletions cut 6 bases from V and 8 bases from J, with 22 bases between. The CDR3 region is CASSDNNPGRGGYTF. The CDR3 DNA is TGTGCCAGCAGCGACAACAATCCGGGGCGGGGGGGCTACACCTTC.

This chain connects TRBV10-3 to TRBJ2-7, with D possibly being TRBD1 or TRBD2 (7 bases each). Germline V gene data show CDR1 as ENHRY and CDR2 as SYGVKD. V dropped 3 bases and J dropped 5 bases, with 32 bases sitting between them. The CDR3 extends over 20 amino acids. In DNA form, the CDR3 reads TGTGCCATCAGTGATCCGGCTGCAACAGGGGTAGCGGGTACTAGGAACGAGCAGTACTTC. Translation gives CAISDPAATGVAGTRNEQYF.

This clonotype has just a few counts. The chain has TRBV5-1 and TRBJ1-1, with TRBD1 matching over 8 bases. The CDR3 spans 15 residues. CDR1 and CDR2 (germline): SGHRS, YFSETQ. V lost 2 bases to trimming and J lost 4 bases; unmatched junction nucleotides: 7. The CDR3 protein is CASSLRTGRVTEAFF. In DNA, the CDR3 is TGCGCCAGCAGCTTAAGGACAGGGCGGGTCACTGAAGCTTTCTTT. Based on the CDR3 plus reference TRBV5-1 and TRBJ1-1, the full variable domain is KAGVTQTPRYLIKTRGQQVTLSCSPISGHRSVSWYQQTPGQGLQFLFEYFSETQRNKGNFPGRFSGRQFSNSRSEMNVSTLELGDSALYLCASSLRTGRVTEAFFGQGTRLTVV.

This clonotype was seen at least ten times. The J gene is TRBJ2-1, the V gene TRBV9; 12 bases line up with TRBD2. The CDR3 loop spans 19 amino acids. CDR1 and CDR2 (germline): SGDLS, YYNGEE. The junction had 7 bases not matched to a gene; V was cut back by 0 bases and J by 0 bases. CDR3 bases: TGTGCCAGCAGCGTAGGACTAGCGGGGGCCCAAAGCTCCTACAATGAGCAGTTCTTC. Protein sequence: CASSVGLAGAQSSYNEQFF.

This clonotype was found many times. This chain joins TRBV10-3 and TRBJ1-6; D perhaps matches TRBD1 (6 bases). Per germline, CDR1 ENHRY and CDR2 SYGVKD. The CDR3 has 15 amino acids. V lost 2 bases, J lost 10 bases, and 15 bases lay in between. The chain's CDR3 is CAISEDQGRVSPLHF. CDR3 DNA: TGTGCCATCAGTGAGGATCAGGGGCGAGTGTCACCCCTCCACTTT.

The V and J genes are TRBV7-2 and TRBJ2-7, with D perhaps given as TRBD1 or TRBD2 (5 bases each). The V end lost 6 bases, the J end lost 7 bases, and 22 bases lay between the germline ends. The length of the CDR3 is 15 residues. Germline-derived CDR1 and CDR2 are SGHTA and FQGNSA. This chain's CDR3 is CASSVSGTRSVEQYF. The CDR3 coding sequence is TGTGCCAGCAGTGTTTCCGGGACCAGGAGTGTTGAGCAGTACTTC.